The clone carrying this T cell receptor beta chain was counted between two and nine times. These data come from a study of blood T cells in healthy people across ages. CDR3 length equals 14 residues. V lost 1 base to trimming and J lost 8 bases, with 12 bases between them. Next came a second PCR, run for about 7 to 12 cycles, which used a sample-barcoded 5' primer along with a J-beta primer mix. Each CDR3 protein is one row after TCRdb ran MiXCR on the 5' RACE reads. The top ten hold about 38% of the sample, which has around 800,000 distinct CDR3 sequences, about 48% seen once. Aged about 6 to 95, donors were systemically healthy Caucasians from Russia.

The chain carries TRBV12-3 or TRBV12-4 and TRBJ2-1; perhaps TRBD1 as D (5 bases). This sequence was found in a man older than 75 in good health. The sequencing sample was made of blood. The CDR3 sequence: CASSLGAGMDEQFF. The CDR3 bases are TGTGCCAGCAGTTTAGGAGCAGGGATGGATGAGCAGTTCTTC.